Sequencing of this T cell receptor (beta chain) was carried out in a study of blood T cell repertoires in COVID-19. The wider study: COVID-19 samples collected from the United States, Italy and Spain covered acute and convalescent phases. The cDNA or gDNA used as material had been derived from T cells, B-cell-depleted T cells, or PBMCs.

Profiling relied on immunoSEQ multiplex PCR, and the TCRdb table lists in-frame clones only, not all of them. The profile shows about 210,000 clones, approximately 80% of them singletons. The CDR3 length is 18 residues. The germline V gene encodes CDR1 KGHDR and CDR2 SFDVKD. V lost 0 bases, J lost 0 bases, and 14 bases lay in between. The sequence derives from a human donor in a cohort sampled during active COVID-19. This chain joins TRBV24-1 and TRBJ2-4; TRBD1 is a possible D gene (5 bases). The sequenced sample consisted of peripheral blood. CDR3 region: CATSDLRQGRLAKNIQYF. The CDR3 DNA reads as TGTGCCACCAGTGATTTGCGCCAGGGCAGACTAGCCAAAAACATTCAGTACTTC.